This T cell receptor (beta chain) was captured by sequencing in a study of beta chain features in type 1 diabetes (dated by TCRdb to about 2018). Looking at the study overall: No differences in mean age, gender distribution, total cell number or subset yield were found between patients and healthy donors. A total of about 100,000,000 sorted cells were examined across all samples, and RNA yield correlated strongly with the number of cells per subset. The study compared TCRB repertoires of sorted circulating CD4+ T cell subsets between recently diagnosed type 1 diabetes patients and matched healthy donors. Naive and central memory subsets were obtained from all 30 or so donors, but regulatory and stem cell-like memory subsets were isolated from only 8 patients and about eight healthy donors. The investigation overall reported the following: The naive, central memory and regulatory TCRB repertoires appeared to resemble one another more closely among patients than among healthy donors. Type 1 diabetes patients showed a moderate but significant shortening of TCRB CDR3 length in all four CD4+ subsets. Because the HLA sub-analyses included only small numbers of individuals, any influence of HLA type on TCRB rearrangement was left unresolved. Fewer insertions and more nucleotide deletions at VDJ recombination sites were observed in patients with type 1 diabetes, implying thymic rearrangement abnormalities. Sequencing cDNA rather than genomic DNA could over-represent highly expressing activated cells, although activation and CD3 levels did not differ between groups. Shorter templates might be favored by PCR, yet because patient and control samples were amplified and corrected together, any such skew would affect both groups equally.

This clone was found a few times. There is no known antigen for this receptor. Per-base qualities were not stored, and no clone one base away is much larger. From each donor, a single peripheral blood sample of 90 to 150 mL on average was drawn into heparinised tubes. Using a panel that included CD45RO, CCR7, CD25, CD127, CD95 and CD27, naive, central memory, regulatory and stem cell-like memory CD4+ T cells were sorted on a BD FACSAria II. All sorted populations exceeded 98% purity. PBMCs were isolated right away by Lymphoprep density gradient centrifugation and were stained directly, without culture. So that batch effects would be minimized, each experiment stained and sorted samples in pairs, pairing one healthy donor with one patient. The entire isolated RNA was reverse transcribed using the High Capacity cDNA Reverse Transcription Kit, and thus expressed TCRB transcripts were sequenced. Deep immunoSEQ sequencing was applied to naive, central memory and regulatory T cell samples, giving an average of roughly 3.5 million total reads per sample. Sorted cells were lysed in RLT buffer, and RNA was extracted using DNase-treated RNeasy Micro or Mini kits according to cell number. To prevent cross-contamination, each cell subset was processed individually, whereas patient and healthy donor samples were processed jointly. The immunoSEQ multiplex PCR was used to amplify TCRB sequences from cDNA, yielding 87-bp fragments that span the CDR3 region. The amplicons were sequenced using the Illumina HiSeq platform. Processing in the source paper ran as follows. PCR bias was computationally corrected using synthetic template baselines, reads within Hamming distance 2 were collapsed, and singletons that could not be merged were discarded. Reads were aligned against IMGT so that V, D and J genes, CDR3 length and insertions or deletions at six rearrangement sites could be assigned. Clonotype counts were normalized to sorted cell number within each subset before computing true diversity and Gini coefficients with the tcR R package. The overlap coefficient, calculated on TCRB nucleotide sequences, was used to measure repertoire sharing. Out-of-frame TCRB sequences from naive cells were analyzed as a proxy for the pre-selection repertoire. TCRdb limited this immuneACCESS table to in-frame rearrangements with V and J called. A share of clones is missing; checked studies link under half to unresolved V genes, and the rest is unexplained. The D gene and trimming were derived from the DNA, and the V and J assignments and clone size from that table. This sample has almost 350,000 clones in its table, and around 19% of those were observed once. 0.044% of the sample is in the top ten clones.

The TCR originated in a young woman in good health. Sequencing was performed on naive CD4+ T cells from blood. The cell subset or site label corresponds to: true naive CD4+ T cells.

The CDR3 protein sequence reads: CASSFPYRQGLNTEAFF. The DNA sequence reads TGTGCCAGCAGCTTCCCCTACCGACAGGGTTTGAACACTGAAGCTTTCTTT. Recombination joined TRBV7-9 with TRBJ1-1; 7 central nucleotides agree with TRBD1. The CDR3 numbers 17 residues from cysteine through phenylalanine. CDR3 DNA only is kept here, 51 bases in frame from base 1. V ends up 3 bases short and J 0 bases short, with an unmatched junction base count of 10. CDR1 SEHNR and CDR2 FQNEAQ are derived from the germline V gene (reference sequence). Reference TRBV7-9 and TRBJ1-1 proteins supply the regions before and after the CDR3; the full variable domain is: DTGVSQNPRHKITKRGQNVTFRCDPISEHNRLYWYRQTLGQGPEFLTYFQNEAQLEKSRLLSDRFSAERPKGSFSTLEIQRTEQGDSAMYLCASSFPYRQGLNTEAFFGQGTRLTVV.